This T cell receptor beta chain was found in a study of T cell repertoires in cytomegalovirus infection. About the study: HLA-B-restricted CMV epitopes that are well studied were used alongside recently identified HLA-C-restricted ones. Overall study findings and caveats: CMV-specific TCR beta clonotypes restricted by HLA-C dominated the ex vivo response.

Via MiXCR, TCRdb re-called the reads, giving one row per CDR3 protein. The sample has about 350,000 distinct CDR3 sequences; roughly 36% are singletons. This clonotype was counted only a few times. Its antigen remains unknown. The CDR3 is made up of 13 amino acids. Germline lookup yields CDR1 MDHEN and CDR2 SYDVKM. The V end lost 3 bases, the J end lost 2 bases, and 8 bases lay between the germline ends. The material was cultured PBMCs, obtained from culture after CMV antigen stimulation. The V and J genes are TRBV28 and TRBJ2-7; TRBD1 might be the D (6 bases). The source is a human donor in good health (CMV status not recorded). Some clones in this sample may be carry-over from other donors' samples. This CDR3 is CASSFQGPYEQYF. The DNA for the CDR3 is TGTGCCAGCAGTTTTCAGGGGCCCTACGAGCAGTACTTC.